This T cell receptor (beta chain) was sequenced for a study of T-cell reconstitution after alpha-beta-depleted transplantation in children. V was trimmed by 5 bases and J by 8 bases, leaving 7 bases between them. Germline V CDR1 and CDR2: SQVTM, ANQGSEA. The CDR3 is made up of 10 amino acids. Study outcomes and limitations: At one year after transplant, newly produced T cells mostly accounted for T-cell counts and diversity.

The library targeted TCRbeta and was prepared with unique molecular identifiers. TCRdb analysed the PCR reads with MiXCR anew, one entry per CDR3 protein. The data contain 700,000 to 950,000 distinct CDR3 sequences, around 15% of them singletons. A few counts support this clonotype. Its antigen is still unknown. This clonotype originated in a male patient aged 5 to 17 who had a stem cell transplant for acute lymphoblastic leukemia, so the T cells may come from the graft donor. The sequencing here drew on PBMCs, mostly from graft donor cells, taken 360 days after TCRalphabeta/CD19-depleted stem cell transplant. The gene calls are TRBV29-1 and TRBJ2-1; the D is unclear. As DNA, the CDR3 is TGCAGCGTTAAGGTGCATGAGCAGTTCTTC. Translation gives CSVKVHEQFF.